Listed here are 15 T cell receptor beta chains from one sample, sequenced in a study of T cells after yellow fever vaccination. TCRdb passed the 5' RACE reads through MiXCR, listing each CDR3 protein once. The sample holds 300,000 or so distinct CDR3 sequences, 7.5% to 9% seen once. The sample here was CD4+ T cells sorted from PBMCs, taken 5 days after the yellow fever booster vaccination. The receptors were gathered from a man in his late teens or twenties who received the YFV17D yellow fever vaccine.

The sample holds many counts of this clonotype. The gene calls are TRBV6-5 and TRBJ1-3, with D uncertain. The CDR3 runs 14 residues. Per germline, CDR1 MNHEY and CDR2 SVGAGI. V was cut by 4 bases and J by 0 bases, with 7 bases left in between. The CDR3 spells CASSSSYSGNTIYF. In nucleotides, the CDR3 is TGTGCCAGCAGTTCTAGCTACTCTGGAAACACCATATATTTT.

This clonotype showed up just a few times. The chain joins TRBV6-6 to TRBJ1-5; a weak D match, TRBD1 (6 bases). This CDR3 has 12 residues. The germline V and J ends were trimmed by 8 bases and 5 bases, with 10 bases remaining between them. Germline CDR1 is MNHNY and CDR2 is SVGAGI (reference sequence). CDR3 residues: CASRAGDQPQHF. DNA of the CDR3: TGTGCCAGCCGGGCAGGGGATCAGCCCCAGCATTTT.

V usage is TRBV21-1 and J usage is TRBJ1-2. TRBV21-1 is a pseudogene locus. The CDR3 sequence is 14 residues long. The CDR3 DNA follows: TGTGCCAGCAGCAAAAAGGCGTCGGGTGGTGGCTACACCTTC. Its translation is CASSKKASGGGYTF.

This clonotype was seen many times. The chain has TRBV18 and TRBJ2-7; D may be TRBD1 (6 bases). Germline V lookup: CDR1 KGHSH, CDR2 LQKENI. The V gene lost 5 bases and the J gene lost 5 bases, with 13 bases spanning the gap. The CDR3 totals 13 residues. CDR3 sequence (DNA): TGTGCCAGCTCAGGAGTACAGGGTAACGAGCAGTACGTC. Translation: CASSGVQGNEQYV.

The chain combines TRBV3-1 with TRBJ1-1; no definite D call. Germline assignment: CDR1 LGHDT and CDR2 YNNKEL (reference sequence). The length of the CDR3 is 13 residues. With 3 bases removed from V and 1 base from J, the gap between germline ends came to 6 bases. The chain's CDR3 is CASSHWENTEAFF. In DNA form, the CDR3 reads TGTGCCAGCAGCCATTGGGAGAACACTGAAGCTTTCTTT.

This CDR3 is CATLPGAASSYEQYV. The CDR3 DNA sequence: TGTGCCACCCTGCCAGGGGCTGCTTCCTCCTACGAGCAGTACGTC. The rearrangement links TRBV2 to TRBJ2-7; D might be TRBD1 (6 bases). The CDR3 spans 15 residues. Germline loops: CDR1 SNHLY, CDR2 FYNNEI. V dropped 10 bases and J dropped 0 bases, with 19 bases sitting between them.

Only a few counts were recorded for this clonotype. The rearrangement links TRBV6-1 to TRBJ2-7, with D perhaps matching TRBD1 or TRBD2 (6 bases each). This CDR3 region has 15 residues. Trimming left V 1 base short and J 0 bases short, with 10 bases between. The germline V gene has CDR1 MNHNS and CDR2 SASEGT. CDR3 sequence: CASSEEGGHSYEQYF. CDR3 nucleotides: TGTGCCAGCAGTGAAGAGGGGGGACACTCCTACGAGCAGTACTTC.

J is TRBJ2-3 and V is TRBV19, with 7 bases identical to TRBD1. V lost 10 bases to trimming and J lost 6 bases; unmatched junction nucleotides: 13. Per the germline V gene, CDR1 is LNHDA and CDR2 is SQIVND (reference sequence). The CDR3 is made up of 14 amino acids. The CDR3 DNA follows: TGTGCCACCGCAGGACAGTCACAGGGGGATACGCAGTATTTT. It is translated as CATAGQSQGDTQYF. Full variable domain (remainder filled in from reference TRBV19 and TRBJ2-3): DGGITQSPKYLFRKEGQNVTLSCEQNLNHDAMYWYRQDPGQGLRLIYYSQIVNDFQKGDIAEGYSVSREKKESFPLTVTSAQKNPTAFYLCATAGQSQGDTQYFGPGTRLTVL.

This clonotype was counted a few times. The CDR3 loop reads CASSLAPSTEAFF. CDR3 coding DNA: TGTGCCAGCAGCTTAGCCCCAAGCACTGAAGCTTTCTTT. The chain combines TRBV11-3 with TRBJ1-1; D is unresolved. The CDR3 extends over 13 amino acids. Trimming removed 1 base from V and 4 bases from J, with 7 bases in between. Germline CDR1 is SGHNT and CDR2 is YENEEA.

This clonotype has more than one count but fewer than ten. The V call is TRBV6-5, the J call TRBJ2-7; 8 bases align to TRBD2. After removal of 5 bases from V and 0 bases from J, the junction contained 9 bases not matched to a gene. Germline CDR1 MNHEY, CDR2 SVGAGI. The CDR3 extends over 16 amino acids. DNA of the CDR3: TGTGCCAGCAGTCCTATAGCGGGGAGGAGCTCCTACGAGCAGTACTTC. It translates to CASSPIAGRSSYEQYF.

The chain combines TRBV7-2 with TRBJ1-6; D unresolved. CDR3 length: 14 amino acids. Deletions cut 4 bases from V and 12 bases from J, with 16 bases between. Germline V lookup: CDR1 SGHTA, CDR2 FQGNSA. The DNA for the CDR3 is TGTGCCAGCAGCTCCCCCGACACGTTCCGACCCCTCCACTTT. Its translation: CASSSPDTFRPLHF.

This CDR3 is CASSRQSSTDTQYF. In DNA, the CDR3 is TGTGCCAGCAGTCGACAGTCTAGCACAGATACGCAGTATTTT. The chain employs TRBV6-5 and TRBJ2-3, with a possible D match to TRBD1 (5 bases). Per the germline V gene, CDR1 is MNHEY and CDR2 is SVGAGI. This CDR3 is 14 amino acids long. The V and J ends lost 5 bases and 0 bases respectively, with 9 bases between them.

This chain links TRBV5-1 with TRBJ1-2; D ambiguous. Trimming cost V 4 bases and J 2 bases, with 9 bases left between them. The CDR3 runs 13 residues. CDR1 is SGHRS and CDR2 is YFSETQ in the germline V gene. The CDR3 DNA is TGCGCCAGCAGCCTGGGGAACAACTATGGCTACACCTTC. Translation gives CASSLGNNYGYTF.

The chain has TRBV25-1 and TRBJ1-1; D not certain. The CDR3 is made up of 13 amino acids. Germline CDR1 is MGHDK and CDR2 is SYGVNS. Trimming took 4 bases from V and 3 from J, leaving 9 bases between them. The CDR3: CASSVNADTEAFF. Here the CDR3 DNA reads TGTGCCAGCAGTGTAAACGCGGACACTGAAGCTTTCTTT. The complete variable domain, with remaining parts taken from reference TRBV25-1 and TRBJ1-1, reads EADIYQTPRYLVIGTGKKITLECSQTMGHDKMYWYQQDPGMELHLIHYSYGVNSTEKGDLSSESTVSRIRTEHFPLTLESARPSHTSQYLCASSVNADTEAFFGQGTRLTVV.

This clonotype was seen only a few times. The gene calls are TRBV5-4 and TRBJ2-3; 7 bases align to TRBD2. V lost 0 bases and J lost 2; bases outside the gene matches: 6. This CDR3 is built from 16 residues. From germline, CDR1 is SGHNT and CDR2 YYREEE (reference sequence). In nucleotides, the CDR3 is TGTGCCAGCAGCTTGGTAGGACTAGGTATCACAGATACGCAGTATTTT. It yields the protein CASSLVGLGITDTQYF. The full variable domain, with the rest looked up from reference TRBV5-4 and TRBJ2-3, is ETGVTQSPTHLIKTRGQQVTLRCSSQSGHNTVSWYQQALGQGPQFIFQYYREEENGRGNFPPRFSGLQFPNYSSELNVNALELDDSALYLCASSLVGLGITDTQYFGPGTRLTVL.